One sample yielded the 19 T cell receptor beta chains listed below, sequenced in a study of blood T cells in healthy people across ages. Alongside a J-beta primer mix, a sample-barcoded 5' primer served in a second PCR lasting roughly 6 to 11 cycles. TCRdb processed the 5' RACE reads anew with MiXCR; each CDR3 protein has one entry. The repertoire includes roughly 2 million distinct CDR3 sequences, around 48% of them detected once, and less than 2.5% sits in the top ten. The source material was blood. The receptors originated from a middle-aged woman in good health.

This clonotype was detected once. The chain combines TRBV18 with TRBJ2-4; 8 nucleotides agree with TRBD1. Germline CDR1 is KGHSH and CDR2 is LQKENI. J was trimmed by 9 bases and V by 2 bases; bases with no gene match: 6. The CDR3 contains 14 residues. CDR3 region: CASSPIPGGSIQYF. The CDR3 DNA reads TGTGCCAGCTCACCAATTCCAGGGGGCAGCATTCAGTACTTC. Supplemented by reference TRBV18 and TRBJ2-4, the full variable domain reads NAGVMQNPRHLVRRRGQEARLRCSPMKGHSHVYWYRQLPEEGLKFMVYLQKENIIDESGMPKERFSAEFPKEGPSILRIQQVVRGDSAAYFCASSPIPGGSIQYFGAGTRLSVL.

The chain is built from TRBV29-1 and TRBJ2-4, with D possibly TRBD1 on 5 matching bases. CDR3 length: 13 amino acids. Deletions cut 6 bases from V and 2 bases from J, with 11 bases between. Germline V gene sequence: CDR1 SQVTM, CDR2 ANQGSEA. The DNA for the CDR3 is TGCAGCGTCCGCAGGGAAACCAAAAACATTCAGTACTTC. It codes for CSVRRETKNIQYF.

V is TRBV14 and J is TRBJ2-1; possibly TRBD2 for D (5 bases). CDR1 is SGHDN and CDR2 is FVKESK in the germline V gene. V dropped 2 bases and J dropped 9 bases, with 14 bases sitting between them. This CDR3 comprises 14 residues. As DNA, the CDR3 is TGTGCCAGCAGCCAATGGGCGGGTTTCGGTGAGCAGTTCTTC. This encodes CASSQWAGFGEQFF.

This clonotype was observed once. The chain employs TRBV5-1 and TRBJ1-4; 7 bases are shared with TRBD1. The V gene end was trimmed by 3 bases and the J gene end by 7 bases; junction bases not matched to a gene: 6. The germline gives CDR1 SGHRS, CDR2 YFSETQ. The CDR3 length is 14 residues. In DNA form, the CDR3 reads TGCGCCAGCAGCTCGGAGGGGGCGGGTGAAAAACTGTTTTTT. It translates to CASSSEGAGEKLFF. Variable domain in full (rest from reference TRBV5-1 and TRBJ1-4): KAGVTQTPRYLIKTRGQQVTLSCSPISGHRSVSWYQQTPGQGLQFLFEYFSETQRNKGNFPGRFSGRQFSNSRSEMNVSTLELGDSALYLCASSSEGAGEKLFFGSGTQLSVL.

The chain recombines TRBV27 with TRBJ2-4; the D gene is possibly TRBD1 (6 bases). The CDR3 consists of 14 residues. V dropped 0 bases and J dropped 7 bases, with 10 bases sitting between them. Germline V gene lookup returns CDR1 MNHEY and CDR2 SMNVEV (reference sequence). CDR3: CASSLSQGLNIQYF. The CDR3 nucleotides are TGTGCCAGCAGTTTATCTCAGGGGTTGAACATTCAGTACTTC.

The chain carries TRBV28 and TRBJ2-7; D is undetermined. With 9 bases removed from V and 0 bases from J, the gap between germline ends came to 15 bases. This CDR3 is 14 amino acids long. Germline CDR1 is MDHEN and CDR2 is SYDVKM. CDR3 residues: CASHGSMNSYEQYF. The DNA of the CDR3 is TGTGCCAGTCACGGGTCCATGAACTCCTACGAGCAGTACTTC.

In this sample, this clonotype turned up a few times. V and J are TRBV20-1 and TRBJ2-5, with D possibly being TRBD2 (6 bases). This CDR3 spans 13 amino acids. CDR1 and CDR2 from the germline V gene are DFQATT and SNEGSKA (reference sequence). Trimming cost V 4 bases and J 0 bases, with 9 bases left between them. In DNA form, the CDR3 reads TGCAGTGCTACCCGGGACTACCAAGAGACCCAGTACTTC. Its protein is CSATRDYQETQYF.

This chain links TRBV20-1 with TRBJ2-4, with D unresolved. This CDR3 has 13 residues. The germline V and J ends were trimmed by 5 bases and 0 bases, with 8 bases remaining between them. Germline V gives CDR1 DFQATT, CDR2 SNEGSKA (reference sequence). The CDR3 DNA follows: TGCAGTGCTGAAGACCTAGCCAAAAACATTCAGTACTTC. Its translation: CSAEDLAKNIQYF.

V usage is TRBV10-3 and J usage is TRBJ2-1; 8 bases are a match to TRBD2. After removal of 3 bases from V and 0 bases from J, the junction contained 7 bases not matched to a gene. This CDR3 has 17 amino acids. Germline V lookup: CDR1 ENHRY, CDR2 SYGVKD. CDR3 sequence: CAISDARGGYSYNEQFF. The DNA for the CDR3 is TGTGCCATCAGTGATGCTCGCGGGGGGTACTCCTACAATGAGCAGTTCTTC.

V and J are TRBV5-4 and TRBJ1-1; the D is unclear. The V end lost 0 bases, the J end lost 3 bases, and 12 bases lay between the germline ends. Germline V gives CDR1 SGHNT, CDR2 YYREEE (reference sequence). The CDR3 extends over 15 amino acids. CDR3 in DNA: TGTGCCAGCAGCTTGGATCGTCTCAAGGACACTGAAGCTTTCTTT. This translates into CASSLDRLKDTEAFF.

This clonotype was seen only a few times. This chain joins TRBV29-1 and TRBJ2-1; tentative D call: TRBD2 (6 bases). Germline CDR1 SQVTM, CDR2 ANQGSEA. The CDR3 is 11 residues long. Trimming shortened V by 6 bases and J by 13 bases, and 16 bases separated the two germline ends. CDR3 sequence (DNA): TGCAGCGTCCTGGCGGGGTACGATCAGTTCTTC. Its translation is CSVLAGYDQFF.

The chain uses TRBV20-1 and TRBJ2-7; TRBD2 matches 13 bases. The trim removed 0 bases at V and 2 bases at J, leaving 10 bases unmatched. CDR3 length equals 18 residues. The germline CDR1 and CDR2 sequences are DFQATT and SNEGSKA (reference sequence). In nucleotides, the CDR3 is TGCAGTGCTAGAGAGCTCCGGACTAGCGGGGGCGATGCCTACGAGCAGTACTTC. It yields the protein CSARELRTSGGDAYEQYF.

J is TRBJ2-7 and V is TRBV29-1, with TRBD1 identical over 7 bases. This CDR3 region has 11 residues. Trimming at V came to 7 bases and at J to 2 bases, leaving 2 bases not matched to a gene. Germline loops: CDR1 SQVTM, CDR2 ANQGSEA. DNA of the CDR3: TGCAGCGCCGGACAGGCCTACGAGCAGTACTTC. The encoded protein is CSAGQAYEQYF.

The chain is built from TRBV5-1 and TRBJ1-4; no clear D gene. Germline CDR1 reads SGHRS; CDR2 reads YFSETQ. The V end was cut by 0 bases, the J end by 4 bases, with 10 bases between. This CDR3 is 15 amino acids long. CDR3 protein: CASSLEPVNNEKLFF. The CDR3, as DNA: TGCGCCAGCAGCTTGGAACCGGTTAATAATGAAAAACTGTTTTTT.

The gene calls are TRBV27 and TRBJ2-7; TRBD2 matches at 11 bases. J was trimmed by 4 bases and V by 2 bases; bases with no gene match: 7. Germline V gene sequence: CDR1 MNHEY, CDR2 SMNVEV (reference sequence). This CDR3 comprises 16 residues. CDR3 loop: CASSLETSGAAYEQYF. The CDR3 coding sequence is TGTGCCAGCAGTTTAGAGACTAGCGGGGCCGCATACGAGCAGTACTTC.

This clonotype turned up a few times. V usage is TRBV6-1 and J usage is TRBJ2-6, with 10 positions matching TRBD1. Germline trimming cut 6 bases from V and 0 bases from J; bases unmatched to any gene: 5. The CDR3 runs 17 residues. CDR1 is MNHNS and CDR2 is SASEGT in the germline V gene. Here the CDR3 DNA reads TGTGCCAGCAGCTCGGGACAGGGGAACTCTGGGGCCAACGTCCTGACTTTC. It codes for CASSSGQGNSGANVLTF.

This sequence joins TRBV5-5 and TRBJ1-2, with 8 positions matching TRBD1. V lost 2 bases and J lost 7; bases outside the gene matches: 7. CDR3 size: 14 residues. In germline, CDR1 is SGHKS, CDR2 YYEKEE (reference sequence). DNA of the CDR3: TGTGCCAGCAGCTTATCTCCCGGGACAGGTGGCTACACCTTC. Encoded protein: CASSLSPGTGGYTF. Combining the CDR3 with reference TRBV5-5 and TRBJ1-2 gives the whole variable domain DAGVTQSPTHLIKTRGQQVTLRCSPISGHKSVSWYQQVLGQGPQFIFQYYEKEERGRGNFPDRFSARQFPNYSSELNVNALLLGDSALYLCASSLSPGTGGYTFGSGTRLTVV.

V usage is TRBV7-2 and J usage is TRBJ1-6; TRBD1 matches at 7 bases. Germline-derived CDR1 and CDR2 are SGHTA and FQGNSA. The CDR3 spans 17 residues. Trimming at V came to 5 bases and at J to 10 bases, leaving 17 bases not matched to a gene. DNA for the CDR3: TGTGCCAGCAGCCAACTAGTATCCCGTCAGGGGGGATCACCCCTCCACTTT. Its protein product is CASSQLVSRQGGSPLHF.

This clonotype was found once. The V call is TRBV9, the J call TRBJ2-5, with D maybe TRBD1 (6 bases). CDR1 is SGDLS, CDR2 YYNGEE, per germline. V lost 4 bases to trimming and J lost 2 bases, with 12 bases between them. The CDR3 sequence is 14 residues long. The CDR3 nucleotides are TGTGCCAGCAGCCCCAGGGGATTTCAAGAGACCCAGTACTTC. It codes for CASSPRGFQETQYF.